This TCR beta chain was recovered during a study of blood T cell repertoires in COVID-19. Study information: Sites across the United States, Italy and Spain contributed samples from acute and convalescent COVID-19. Sample material is recorded as cDNA or gDNA derived from T cells, B-cell-depleted T cells, or PBMCs.

Study processing details: Amplification with reference gene primers provided the estimates of nucleated cell counts. Sequencing was performed with immunoSEQ multiplex PCR; in TCRdb, only in-frame clones are kept and a portion is missing. The D gene and trimming were derived from the DNA, and the V and J assignments and clone size from that table. The table has about 66,000 clones, around 88% seen once; the top ten hold 5.5% to 7%. The clonotype was recovered from a woman in her sixties or seventies with acute or convalescent COVID-19. The source material was peripheral blood.

The CDR3 sequence is CASSIVGPGTGELFF. The CDR3 bases are TGTGCCAGTAGTATAGTAGGGCCGGGGACCGGGGAGCTGTTTTTT. The chain uses TRBV19 and TRBJ2-2; D is possibly TRBD2 (5 bases). The germline gives CDR1 LNHDA, CDR2 SQIVND (reference sequence). This CDR3 comprises 15 residues. With 1 base removed from V and 5 bases from J, the gap between germline ends came to 11 bases.